Presented here are 31 T cell receptor beta chains from one specimen sequenced in a study of identical twins. TCRdb passed the 5' RACE reads through MiXCR, listing each CDR3 protein once. This table has more than 600,000 distinct CDR3 sequences, about 20% appearing once. Separately, the same data were catalogued under a study of T cells expressing NK-cell markers.

Specimen: PBMCs. These receptors were obtained from a woman between 18 and 29 years old in good health.

This clonotype was counted only a few times. This chain links TRBV12-3 or TRBV12-4 with TRBJ2-4; tentatively, D is TRBD1 or TRBD2 (5 bases each). V was clipped by 9 bases and J by 8 bases, with 29 bases between them. The CDR3 is 17 residues long. The CDR3 region is CASGPGRLVGPQDIQYF. Here the CDR3 DNA reads TGTGCCAGTGGACCGGGACGCCTGGTTGGTCCCCAGGACATTCAGTACTTC.

The CDR3 spells CASSQEGFSGIGTDTQYF. The CDR3 bases are TGCGCCAGCAGCCAAGAAGGTTTTAGCGGGATAGGTACAGATACGCAGTATTTT. This chain connects TRBV4-3 to TRBJ2-3; 8 bases align to TRBD2. The CDR3 is 18 residues long. CDR1 is LGHNA, CDR2 YSLEER, per germline. J lost 3 bases, V lost 0 bases, and 11 bases had no gene match.

The V and J genes are TRBV27 and TRBJ1-5, with TRBD1 identical over 8 bases. Losses at the gene ends were 2 bases for V and 11 bases for J; bases not matched to a gene: 5. Germline lookup yields CDR1 MNHEY and CDR2 SMNVEV (reference sequence). The CDR3 has 13 amino acids. Written as DNA, the CDR3 is TGTGCCAGCAGTTTAAAGGAGGACAGGGCCCAGCATTTT. Translated: CASSLKEDRAQHF.

The table lists this clonotype with a few counts. The chain carries TRBV20-1 and TRBJ2-7; 10 bases align to TRBD2. Unmatched junction bases numbered 9, after V lost 3 bases and J lost 4 bases. The CDR3 covers 15 residues. CDR1 is DFQATT and CDR2 is SNEGSKA in the germline V gene (reference sequence). The CDR3 DNA is TGCAGTGCTAGCCGAGCGGGGGGGGACCTATACGAGCAGTACTTC. As protein: CSASRAGGDLYEQYF.

The chain recombines TRBV4-3 with TRBJ2-1, with unresolved D. From germline, CDR1 is LGHNA and CDR2 YSLEER. The CDR3 totals 18 residues. The V end was cut by 4 bases, the J end by 7 bases, with 26 bases between. CDR3 in DNA: TGCGCCAGCAGCCTGAAAGCCCCCGGACCCACGGTTTTGAATGAGCAGTTCTTC. Encoded protein: CASSLKAPGPTVLNEQFF.

Only a few counts were recorded for this clonotype. The chain has TRBV5-6 and TRBJ2-7; no definite D call. Germline V gene lookup returns CDR1 SGHDT and CDR2 YYEEEE. This CDR3 has 13 residues. The ends were cut back, 0 bases at V and 5 bases at J, with 9 bases in the middle. CDR3 nucleotides: TGTGCCAGCAGCTTGGACAGCCCCCACGAGCAGTACTTC. Its protein product is CASSLDSPHEQYF. The full variable domain, its missing parts supplied by reference TRBV5-6 and TRBJ2-7, is DAGVTQSPTHLIKTRGQQVTLRCSPKSGHDTVSWYQQALGQGPQFIFQYYEEEERQRGNFPDRFSGHQFPNYSSELNVNALLLGDSALYLCASSLDSPHEQYFGPGTRLTVT.

This clonotype was counted only a few times. This sequence joins TRBV10-2 and TRBJ2-5, with 7 nucleotides matching TRBD2. After removal of 3 bases from V and 5 bases from J, the junction contained 6 bases not matched to a gene. In germline, CDR1 is WSHSY, CDR2 SAAADI. This CDR3 has 14 residues. As DNA, the CDR3 is TGCGCCAGCAGTGATCTCGGGCGGGGGGAGACCCAGTACTTC. Translating it yields CASSDLGRGETQYF.

V gene TRBV7-2 combines with J gene TRBJ1-6; D unclear. The V end lost 4 bases, the J end lost 13 bases, and 8 bases lay between the germline ends. Germline V gene sequence: CDR1 SGHTA, CDR2 FQGNSA. This CDR3 spans 11 amino acids. The DNA of the CDR3 is TGTGCCAGCAGCTACAGTGGGCCCCTCCACTTT. Translating it yields CASSYSGPLHF.

This clonotype was counted only a few times. The chain couples TRBV6-2 or TRBV6-3 to TRBJ2-3; tentative D call: TRBD1 (6 bases). The V and J ends lost 2 bases and 2 bases respectively, with 11 bases between them. Germline V gene lookup returns CDR1 MNHEY and CDR2 SVGEGT. The CDR3 is made up of 15 amino acids. CDR3 residues: CASSYPDSPTDTQYF. The DNA of the CDR3 is TGTGCCAGCAGTTACCCGGACAGTCCCACAGATACGCAGTATTTT.

The chain links TRBV25-1 to TRBJ1-2; D is undetermined. This CDR3 is built from 14 residues. Germline V gives CDR1 MGHDK, CDR2 SYGVNS. V was shortened by 2 bases and J by 10 bases, with 17 bases between the two germline ends. CDR3 amino acids: CASSEDFMIPIYTF. The CDR3 DNA is TGTGCCAGCAGTGAAGACTTCATGATCCCGATCTACACCTTC.

This clonotype appeared many times. V gene TRBV12-3 or TRBV12-4 combines with J gene TRBJ2-1; D might be TRBD1 (6 bases). The CDR3 is made up of 10 amino acids. V gave up 6 bases and J gave up 12 bases, with 9 bases separating them. The CDR3 sequence is CASSDRTQFF. As DNA, the CDR3 is TGTGCCAGCAGCGACAGGACGCAGTTCTTC.

The rearrangement joins TRBV12-3 or TRBV12-4 to TRBJ2-6, with 7 nucleotides matching TRBD2. This CDR3 contains 17 residues. The V segment lost 5 bases and the J segment 0 bases; nucleotides outside the gene matches: 7. CDR3 amino acids: CASSLWGGISGANVLTF. CDR3 coding DNA: TGTGCCAGCAGTCTTTGGGGGGGAATCTCTGGGGCCAACGTCCTGACTTTC.

The chain has TRBV15 and TRBJ1-1, with a weak D call TRBD1 (5 bases). Germline V gene data show CDR1 as LNHNV and CDR2 as YYDKDF (reference sequence). V was shortened by 0 bases and J by 6 bases, with 17 bases between the two germline ends. The CDR3 is made up of 16 amino acids. In DNA form, the CDR3 reads TGTGCCACCAGCAGAGATCGGGGGATTATCGTCGCTGAAGCTTTCTTT. Protein sequence: CATSRDRGIIVAEAFF.

The rearrangement links TRBV5-1 to TRBJ2-3, with D possibly TRBD2 on 5 matching bases. Trimming took off 7 bases at V and 4 bases at J, with 16 bases between the two ends. Germline V CDR1 and CDR2: SGHRS, YFSETQ. The CDR3 runs to 14 residues. The CDR3 coding sequence is TGCGCCAGCGCCGAGGGTACTGCCTCAGATACGCAGTATTTT. Protein product: CASAEGTASDTQYF.

The CDR3 here is CASSLIIVRTDTQYF. For the CDR3, the DNA is TGTGCCAGCAGCTTAATTATAGTCCGCACAGATACGCAGTATTTT. The chain is built from TRBV5-5 and TRBJ2-3; D is ambiguous. Germline V gene sequence: CDR1 SGHKS, CDR2 YYEKEE (reference sequence). Trimming pared 2 bases from V and 1 base from J, leaving 11 bases between. This CDR3 is 15 amino acids long.

This clonotype was found a few times. CDR3 residues: CASSEHRDEQYF. Here the CDR3 DNA reads TGTGCCAGCAGCGAACACAGGGACGAGCAGTACTTC. The chain links TRBV6-2 or TRBV6-3 to TRBJ2-7, with a possible D match to TRBD1 (6 bases). The CDR3 consists of 12 residues. Germline-derived CDR1 and CDR2 are MNHEY and SVGEGT. V lost 6 bases, J lost 5 bases, and 11 bases lay in between.

The rearrangement links TRBV12-3 or TRBV12-4 to TRBJ2-1, with a weak D call TRBD2 (5 bases). Trimming removed 5 bases at V and 7 bases at J, with 12 bases between. CDR3 length: 13 residues. The CDR3 sequence is CASSAGPSNEQFF. In DNA form, the CDR3 reads TGTGCCAGCAGTGCGGGCCCCTCAAATGAGCAGTTCTTC.

The J gene is TRBJ2-7, the V gene TRBV27; D tentatively fits TRBD1 or TRBD2 (5 bases each). CDR1 and CDR2 from the germline V gene are MNHEY and SMNVEV (reference sequence). The CDR3 loop spans 15 amino acids. V gave up 2 bases and J gave up 2 bases, with 13 bases separating them. The chain's CDR3 is CASSLEGTQTYEQYF. The CDR3 coding sequence is TGTGCCAGCAGTTTAGAAGGGACCCAAACCTACGAGCAGTACTTC.

The sample holds many counts of this clonotype. The chain uses TRBV18 and TRBJ1-2; no definite D call. Trimming took 3 bases from V and 4 from J, leaving 6 bases between them. In germline, CDR1 is KGHSH, CDR2 LQKENI. CDR3 size: 12 residues. The chain's CDR3 is CASSPETYGYTF. The CDR3 DNA is TGTGCCAGCTCACCCGAGACCTATGGCTACACCTTC.

Only a few counts were recorded for this clonotype. The chain couples TRBV3-1 to TRBJ1-1, with a possible D match to TRBD1 (6 bases). CDR1 is LGHDT, CDR2 YNNKEL, per germline (reference sequence). This CDR3 has 12 amino acids. Trimming took 2 bases from V and 5 from J, leaving 6 bases between them. The CDR3 protein is CASSQQGTEAFF. The CDR3 nucleotides read TGTGCCAGCAGCCAACAGGGGACTGAAGCTTTCTTT.

This clonotype was counted only a few times. This chain connects TRBV15 to TRBJ2-3, with unresolved D. The V gene's germline CDR1 is LNHNV and CDR2 YYDKDF (reference sequence). The CDR3 has 15 residues. V lost 0 bases, J lost 11 bases, and 18 bases lay in between. CDR3 DNA: TGTGCCACCAGCAGAGATATGGGTGCAGGTCGTTTGCAGTATTTT. The encoded protein is CATSRDMGAGRLQYF.

The chain carries TRBV29-1 and TRBJ2-3; 10 positions match TRBD2. V lost 4 bases and J lost 3; bases outside the gene matches: 1. The CDR3 length is 13 residues. The germline V gene has CDR1 SQVTM and CDR2 ANQGSEA. CDR3 bases: TGCAGCGTTGTACTAGCGGGAACAGATACGCAGTATTTT. This gives the protein CSVVLAGTDTQYF.

The chain joins TRBV19 to TRBJ2-7; 11 bases line up with TRBD2. Germline CDR1 LNHDA, CDR2 SQIVND (reference sequence). This CDR3 has 13 amino acids. V shed 6 bases and J 5 bases; nucleotides not matched to a gene: 3. Here the CDR3 reads CASRLAGDNEQYF. The CDR3 DNA sequence: TGTGCCAGTAGACTAGCGGGAGATAACGAGCAGTACTTC.

The V gene is TRBV4-1, the J gene TRBJ2-1; 13 bases map to TRBD2. J was trimmed by 5 bases and V by 1 base; bases with no gene match: 2. There are 16 residues in the CDR3. The germline V gene has CDR1 MGHRA and CDR2 YSYEKL. As DNA, the CDR3 is TGCGCCAGCAGCCAAGTGACTAGCGGGGGGAACAATGAGCAGTTCTTC. Its translation is CASSQVTSGGNNEQFF.

This clonotype was seen a few times. CDR3 DNA: TGTGCCAGCAGTCCTTCGACCACCGGGGAGCTGTTTTTT. As protein: CASSPSTTGELFF. The chain links TRBV12-3 or TRBV12-4 to TRBJ2-2; D not certain. V was trimmed by 5 bases and J by 4 bases, leaving 8 bases between them. This CDR3 comprises 13 residues.

This clonotype was detected many times. J is TRBJ2-5 and V is TRBV20-1; 7 bases match TRBD2. Trimming took 6 bases from V and 4 from J; bases not matched to a gene: 11. CDR1 is DFQATT and CDR2 is SNEGSKA in the germline V gene (reference sequence). CDR3 size: 14 residues. CDR3 DNA: TGCAGTGCGAGGGGAGGGAAGGGTCGAGAGACCCAGTACTTC. It encodes CSARGGKGRETQYF.

V is TRBV18 and J is TRBJ2-5; 9 bases agree with TRBD2. CDR3 length equals 14 residues. The J segment lost 5 bases and the V segment lost 0 bases, leaving 1 base of the junction unmatched. Germline CDR1 reads KGHSH; CDR2 reads LQKENI. The CDR3 region is CASSPPSGRETQYF. Written as DNA, the CDR3 is TGTGCCAGCTCACCACCGAGCGGGAGGGAGACCCAGTACTTC. Drawing the rest from reference TRBV18 and TRBJ2-5, the complete variable domain is NAGVMQNPRHLVRRRGQEARLRCSPMKGHSHVYWYRQLPEEGLKFMVYLQKENIIDESGMPKERFSAEFPKEGPSILRIQQVVRGDSAAYFCASSPPSGRETQYFGPGTRLLVL.

This clonotype was counted between two and nine times. The chain links TRBV20-1 to TRBJ1-2; no definite D call. The V and J ends lost 3 bases and 8 bases respectively, with 13 bases between them. The CDR3 runs 12 residues. Germline V lookup: CDR1 DFQATT, CDR2 SNEGSKA (reference sequence). The CDR3 is CSARPGQGGYTF. CDR3 DNA: TGCAGTGCTAGGCCGGGTCAAGGGGGCTACACCTTC.

In its sample, this clonotype was seen a few times. The chain has TRBV10-3 and TRBJ2-1; D may match TRBD1 or TRBD2 (5 bases each). This CDR3 spans 11 amino acids. V was cut by 10 bases and J by 5 bases, with 9 bases left in between. The V gene's germline CDR1 is ENHRY and CDR2 SYGVKD. CDR3 residues: CATQGDNEQFF. In DNA form, the CDR3 reads TGTGCCACCCAGGGAGACAATGAGCAGTTCTTC.

This clonotype has a handful of counts. The rearrangement links TRBV20-1 to TRBJ1-5; TRBD1 aligns across 8 bases. Germline V gene sequence: CDR1 DFQATT, CDR2 SNEGSKA (reference sequence). There are 13 residues in the CDR3. The V gene end was trimmed by 6 bases and the J gene end by 6 bases; junction bases not matched to a gene: 7. The CDR3 region has the DNA TGCAGTGCCCAGAGACAGGGGAGTCAGCCCCAGCATTTT. Protein: CSAQRQGSQPQHF.

Only a few counts were recorded for this clonotype. V and J are TRBV11-3 and TRBJ2-1; 9 bases are shared with TRBD2. The CDR3 covers 14 residues. The trim removed 4 bases at V and 9 bases at J, leaving 7 bases unmatched. CDR1 is SGHNT, CDR2 YENEEA, per germline. The CDR3 protein is CASSYSGGKGEQFF. DNA of the CDR3: TGTGCCAGCAGCTATAGCGGGGGAAAGGGTGAGCAGTTCTTC.